A selection of T cell receptor beta chains follows, all from one sample in a study of CD8 T cells in Susac syndrome. TCRdb independently ran MiXCR on the immunoSEQ multiplex PCR reads; one entry per CDR3 protein. The sample includes some 180,000 distinct CDR3 sequences, around 94% of them seen just once. Sequencing input: CD4+ T cells from PBMCs. Source of these receptors: a human donor with Susac syndrome. Each CDR3 is given with its conserved first and last residue. The D gene is left open where the match is weak. Size is stated for part of the rows, as once, few or many counts, or as a class when the clone is expanded.

>TRBV4-3|TRBJ1-1|TRBD1|.
CASSQDWGQGALLGTEAFF
TGCGCCAGCAGCCAAGATTGGGGACAGGGGGCGTTACTGGGCACTGAAGCTTTCTTT
>TRBV2|TRBJ2-5|TRBD1|.
CASSERTGSKTQYF
TGTGCCAGCAGTGAAAGGACAGGGTCGAAGACCCAGTACTTC
>TRBV24-1|TRBJ2-3|.|.
CATQGGSDTQYF
TGTGCCACCCAAGGGGGGTCAGATACGCAGTATTTT
>TRBV6-5|TRBJ1-1|.|once
CASSDGPAEAFF
TGTGCCAGCAGCGACGGACCCGCTGAAGCTTTCTTT
>TRBV7-9|TRBJ2-1|.|.
CASSSGVNNEQFF
TGTGCCAGCAGCTCCGGAGTTAACAATGAGCAGTTCTTC
>TRBV12-3/TRBV12-4|TRBJ2-6|TRBD1|.
CASRQGSSGANVLTF
TGTGCCAGCAGACAGGGGAGCTCTGGGGCCAACGTCCTGACTTTC
>TRBV29-1|TRBJ1-1|TRBD1|.
CSSGQGNTEAFF
TGCAGCTCTGGACAGGGAAACACTGAAGCTTTCTTT
>TRBV5-6|TRBJ1-1|.|.
CASSLVDSHTEAFF
TGTGCCAGCAGCTTGGTGGACAGCCACACTGAAGCTTTCTTT
>TRBV7-9|TRBJ1-5|.|.
CASSLNQQPQHF
TGTGCCAGCAGCTTAAATCAGCAGCCCCAGCATTTT
>TRBV28|TRBJ2-7|.|.
CASRRHLPFYEQYF
TGTGCCAGCAGGCGCCACCTTCCTTTTTACGAGCAGTACTTC
>TRBV29-1|TRBJ1-1|.|.
CSANVNTEAFF
TGCAGCGCCAACGTGAACACTGAAGCTTTCTTT
>TRBV5-1|TRBJ2-5|.|.
CASRDQGRETQYF
TGCGCCAGCAGGGATCAGGGGAGGGAGACCCAGTACTTC
>TRBV30|TRBJ2-5|.|once
CAWSGYQETQYF
TGTGCCTGGTCGGGGTACCAAGAGACCCAGTACTTC
>TRBV28|TRBJ2-3|.|.
CASGAVSTDTQYF
TGTGCCAGCGGGGCTGTGAGCACAGATACGCAGTATTTT
>TRBV7-2|TRBJ2-5|.|.
CASSQGLGVGTQYF
TGTGCCAGCAGCCAAGGACTCGGGGTGGGGACCCAGTACTTC
>TRBV20-1|TRBJ1-5|TRBD1|.
CSALDRDQPQHF
TGCAGTGCTTTGGACAGGGATCAGCCCCAGCATTTT
>TRBV2|TRBJ2-2|.|once
CASSGIGRGITGELFF
TGTGCCAGCAGTGGGATAGGCAGGGGAATCACCGGGGAGCTGTTTTTT
>TRBV27|TRBJ2-3|TRBD1|.
CASSLARDRASTDTQYF
TGTGCCAGCAGTTTAGCACGGGACAGGGCCTCGACAGATACGCAGTATTTT
>TRBV12-3/TRBV12-4|TRBJ1-4|.|.
CASTFGTNEKLFF
TGTGCCAGCACCTTCGGCACTAATGAAAAACTGTTTTTT
>TRBV20-1|TRBJ1-5|.|once
CSARDSQNNQPQHF
TGCAGTGCTAGAGATAGTCAAAACAATCAGCCCCAGCATTTT
>TRBV4-3|TRBJ2-6|.|.
CASSQEIRTSGANVLTF
TGCGCCAGCAGCCAAGAGATCCGGACCTCTGGGGCCAACGTCCTGACTTTC
>TRBV5-1|TRBJ2-3|.|.
CASSSDTPLPTDTQYF
TGCGCCAGCTCTTCGGACACCCCTCTCCCTACAGATACGCAGTATTTT
>TRBV12-3/TRBV12-4|TRBJ2-5|.|few
CASSFFGGQQETQYF
TGTGCCAGCAGTTTCTTCGGGGGGCAGCAAGAGACCCAGTACTTC
>TRBV2|TRBJ1-1|.|.
CASKTTYLNTEAFF
TGTGCCAGCAAAACCACCTACTTGAACACTGAAGCTTTCTTT
>TRBV19|TRBJ2-1|.|.
CASSIGYLGGEQFF
TGTGCCAGTAGTATAGGGTACCTCGGAGGTGAGCAGTTCTTC
>TRBV7-9|TRBJ1-4|.|.
CASSLPGTQGEKLFF
TGTGCCAGCAGCTTACCCGGGACCCAGGGGGAAAAACTGTTTTTT
>TRBV7-9|TRBJ1-4|.|.
CASSPINREKLFF
TGTGCCAGCAGCCCCATAAATCGGGAAAAACTGTTTTTT
>TRBV20-1|TRBJ1-6|.|.
CSATQGGGADSPLHF
TGCAGTGCTACCCAAGGCGGGGGCGCGGATTCACCCCTCCACTTT
>TRBV2|TRBJ1-1|.|.
CASALLIEAFF
TGTGCCAGCGCTTTACTAATTGAAGCTTTCTTT
>TRBV10-3|TRBJ2-7|.|.
CASKGLNEQYF
TGTGCCTCCAAAGGTTTAAACGAGCAGTACTTC
>TRBV2|TRBJ1-6|TRBD1|.
CASSTDRGIHSPLHF
TGTGCCAGCAGCACCGACAGGGGAATTCATTCACCCCTCCACTTT
>TRBV4-3|TRBJ2-6|.|once
CASSQGGRGSSGANVLTF
TGCGCCAGCAGCCAAGGGGGTCGGGGAAGCTCTGGGGCCAACGTCCTGACTTTC
>TRBV7-9|TRBJ1-1|.|.
CASSLARGWEDTEAFF
TGTGCCAGCAGCTTAGCGCGGGGATGGGAAGACACTGAAGCTTTCTTT
>TRBV7-8|TRBJ1-5|.|.
CASSLGLQGWGNQPQHF
TGTGCCAGCAGCTTAGGTCTTCAGGGCTGGGGCAATCAGCCCCAGCATTTT
>TRBV6-5|TRBJ2-7|.|once
CASRAWTYEQYF
TGTGCCAGTCGGGCTTGGACCTACGAGCAGTACTTC
>TRBV29-1|TRBJ2-1|.|.
CSGRGGLAGVWNEQFF
TGCAGCGGCCGAGGCGGTTTGGCAGGGGTTTGGAATGAGCAGTTCTTC
>TRBV27|TRBJ2-1|TRBD2|.
CASSSGLAGVGEQFF
TGTGCCAGCAGTTCGGGACTAGCGGGAGTTGGTGAGCAGTTCTTC
>TRBV12-5|TRBJ1-1|.|.
CASGQNDGSGEAFF
TGTGCTAGTGGTCAGAATGACGGGTCGGGTGAAGCTTTCTTT
>TRBV24-1|TRBJ2-1|.|.
CATSDYNEQFF
TGTGCCACCAGTGATTACAATGAGCAGTTCTTC
>TRBV7-2|TRBJ2-7|.|.
CASSFSAGESYEQYF
TGTGCCAGCAGCTTCAGCGCCGGAGAGTCCTACGAGCAGTACTTC
>TRBV7-9|TRBJ2-7|TRBD1|.
CASSARQGLNEQYF
TGTGCCAGCAGCGCTCGACAGGGGTTGAACGAGCAGTACTTC
>TRBV29-1|TRBJ1-1|.|.
CSVEQVSAEAFF
TGCAGCGTTGAACAGGTTAGCGCTGAAGCTTTCTTT
>TRBV30|TRBJ1-2|TRBD1|.
CAWSGDREHGYTF
TGTGCCTGGAGTGGGGACAGGGAGCATGGCTACACCTTC